A single sample gave rise to the 27 T cell receptor beta chains below, sequenced in a study of cytomegalovirus exposure and HLA in healthy donors. The PCR employed 60 Vbeta primers together with 13 Jbeta primers. Using immunoSEQ multiplex PCR, the repertoire was profiled, and TCRdb retains in-frame clones only, with some absent. The sample lists about 98,000 clones, roughly 70% occurring once. Specimen: PBMCs. These receptors were obtained from a man in his forties or fifties in good health and CMV-seronegative.

The V and J genes are TRBV28 and TRBJ2-5, with 15 bases identical to TRBD2. The DNA end lines up better with TRBJ2-7; the J call may be wrong. The CDR3 runs 19 residues. The germline gives CDR1 MDHEN, CDR2 SYDVKM. As DNA, the CDR3 is TGTGCCAGCAGAGGAAGGACTAGCGGGAGGGCCGAGGTAGCGTACGAGCAGTACTTC. Its protein product is CASRGRTSGRAEVAYEQYF.

The V and J genes are TRBV6-1 and TRBJ2-3; 9 bases match TRBD2. The CDR3 loop spans 17 amino acids. The V gene's germline CDR1 is MNHNS and CDR2 SASEGT. Trimming cost V 3 bases and J 6 bases; bases outside gene matches: 13. For the CDR3, the DNA is TGTGCCAGCAGTGAGGGGGTTAGCGGGGGTTCACGGGATACGCAGTATTTT. Its protein is CASSEGVSGGSRDTQYF.

The chain carries TRBV2 and TRBJ2-5; 11 nucleotides align to TRBD1. V was clipped by 6 bases and J by 5 bases; unmatched bases: 8. The length of the CDR3 is 15 residues. CDR1 is SNHLY and CDR2 is FYNNEI in the germline V gene. CDR3 DNA sequence: TGTGCCAGCAGCCCCCGGACAGGGGGCAAGGAGACCCAGTACTTC. Translating gives CASSPRTGGKETQYF. Drawing the rest from reference TRBV2 and TRBJ2-5, the complete variable domain is EPEVTQTPSHQVTQMGQEVILRCVPISNHLYFYWYRQILGQKVEFLVSFYNNEISEKSEIFDDQFSVERPDGSNFTLKIRSTKLEDSAMYFCASSPRTGGKETQYFGPGTRLLVL.

The CDR3 coding sequence is TGTGCCAGTAGTATTTCTAGCGGGCTGATCTCCTACGAGCAGTACTTC. Its protein product is CASSISSGLISYEQYF. J is TRBJ2-7 and V is TRBV19, with TRBD2 identical over 8 bases. CDR3 length: 16 amino acids. Germline V CDR1 and CDR2: LNHDA, SQIVND (reference sequence). V gave up 3 bases and J gave up 0 bases; unmatched junction bases: 7. The whole variable domain, remainder taken from reference TRBV19 and TRBJ2-7, is DGGITQSPKYLFRKEGQNVTLSCEQNLNHDAMYWYRQDPGQGLRLIYYSQIVNDFQKGDIAEGYSVSREKKESFPLTVTSAQKNPTAFYLCASSISSGLISYEQYFGPGTRLTVT.

The chain couples TRBV11-1 to TRBJ2-7; D is perhaps TRBD1 (6 bases). This CDR3 is built from 16 residues. V dropped 1 base and J dropped 0 bases, with 13 bases sitting between them. Germline V gene lookup returns CDR1 SGHAT and CDR2 FQDESV (reference sequence). The CDR3 region is CASSLGITGSSYEQYF. The CDR3 coding sequence is TGTGCCAGCAGCTTAGGGATTACAGGGAGCTCCTACGAGCAGTACTTC.

This clone was seen more than once but under ten times. This rearrangement joins TRBV10-3 to TRBJ2-3; D is uncertain. The CDR3 is 14 residues long. CDR1 ENHRY and CDR2 SYGVKD come from the germline V gene. Trimming took off 3 bases at V and 0 bases at J, with 7 bases between the two ends. Here the CDR3 DNA reads TGTGCCATCAGTGAAGACACTAGCACAGATACGCAGTATTTT. Residues: CAISEDTSTDTQYF.

J is TRBJ2-3 and V is TRBV4-3; TRBD2 aligns across 14 bases. Germline V gene data show CDR1 as LGHNA and CDR2 as YSLEER. With V trimmed by 3 bases and J by 5 bases, 4 bases remained unmatched. The CDR3 is 16 amino acids. CDR3 sequence: CASSQSGTSGRDTQYF. CDR3 sequence (DNA): TGCGCCAGCAGCCAGTCTGGGACTAGCGGGAGAGATACGCAGTATTTT.

This chain connects TRBV7-6 to TRBJ2-5, with 12 bases that match TRBD2. The ends lost 5 bases at V and 3 bases at J; junction bases unmatched: 10. The CDR3 spans 17 residues. Germline CDR1 and CDR2: SGHVS and FNYEAQ. This chain's CDR3 is CASSKWTSGAGKETQYF. CDR3 nucleotides: TGTGCCAGCAGCAAGTGGACTAGCGGGGCAGGAAAAGAGACCCAGTACTTC.

The chain has TRBV5-1 and TRBJ2-2; 9 bases align to TRBD2. The CDR3 has 16 amino acids. Germline V gene data show CDR1 as SGHRS and CDR2 as YFSETQ. Unmatched junction bases numbered 5, after V lost 4 bases and J lost 1 base. The CDR3 sequence is CASSARLAVNTGELFF. CDR3 nucleotide sequence: TGCGCCAGCAGCGCGAGACTAGCGGTGAACACCGGGGAGCTGTTTTTT.

The chain has TRBV9 and TRBJ1-5; the match to TRBD1 covers 7 bases. V trimming: 0 bases; J trimming: 3 bases; junction bases outside the gene matches: 3. This CDR3 contains 15 residues. From germline, CDR1 is SGDLS and CDR2 YYNGEE. CDR3 region: CASSVGRGHNQPQHF. The CDR3 region has the DNA TGTGCCAGCAGCGTAGGAAGGGGGCACAATCAGCCCCAGCATTTT.

This chain joins TRBV7-9 and TRBJ2-5; the match to TRBD1 covers 7 bases. This CDR3 has 18 amino acids. Germline assignment: CDR1 SEHNR and CDR2 FQNEAQ (reference sequence). Losses at the gene ends were 1 base for V and 2 bases for J; bases not matched to a gene: 13. In DNA, the CDR3 is TGTGCCAGCAGCTTAGTCTTCTGGGGCAGGGGGTTACAAGAGACCCAGTACTTC. Translated: CASSLVFWGRGLQETQYF.

The V and J genes are TRBV13 and TRBJ1-2, with D perhaps matching TRBD1 (5 bases). Trimming removed 5 bases at V and 1 base at J, with 11 bases between. The germline CDR1 and CDR2 sequences are PRHDT and FYEKMQ (reference sequence). The CDR3 is 14 amino acids. The CDR3 loop is CASSQGHLNYGYTF. The CDR3 DNA follows: TGTGCCAGCAGCCAAGGACACCTTAACTATGGCTACACCTTC.

Regarding this clone: One end of the junction varies from germline; a read error may be responsible. The sample contains more than one DNA sequence encoding this CDR3. This chain connects TRBV30 to TRBJ2-7, with 7 bases that match TRBD1. This CDR3 contains 12 residues. From germline, CDR1 is GTSNPN and CDR2 SVGIG (reference sequence). The CDR3, as DNA: TGCGCCTCCTCCGGGACAGCCTACGAGCAGTACTTC. It specifies CASSGTAYEQYF.

This chain uses TRBV15 with TRBJ2-7; 11 positions match TRBD2. Per germline, CDR1 LNHNV and CDR2 YYDKDF (reference sequence). The trim removed 3 bases at V and 3 bases at J, leaving 1 base unmatched. This CDR3 has 14 amino acids. The CDR3 sequence is CATSRLAGGYEQYF. Here the CDR3 DNA reads TGTGCCACCAGCAGGCTAGCGGGAGGCTACGAGCAGTACTTC.

This clone was recorded many times. This rearrangement joins TRBV6-1 to TRBJ1-1, with TRBD1 as a possible D gene (6 bases). The germline V gene has CDR1 MNHNS and CDR2 SASEGT. The CDR3 has 13 residues. V lost 0 bases to trimming and J lost 4 bases, with 6 bases between them. The CDR3 DNA sequence: TGTGCCAGCAGTGAAGCAGGGGGCACTGAAGCTTTCTTT. This codes for CASSEAGGTEAFF.

In DNA, the CDR3 is TGTGCCAGCAGTTTAGCTGGAGCCTACGAGCAGTACTTC. Translating it yields CASSLAGAYEQYF. The rearrangement joins TRBV28 to TRBJ2-5; D gene uncertain. The end of the DNA fits TRBJ2-7 better, so the J call may be wrong. Germline CDR1 and CDR2: MDHEN and SYDVKM. This CDR3 spans 13 amino acids.

This chain connects TRBV7-2 to TRBJ1-3; D is perhaps TRBD1 (5 bases). The CDR3 consists of 16 residues. Germline-derived CDR1 and CDR2 are SGHTA and FQGNSA. V dropped 6 bases and J dropped 0 bases, with 15 bases sitting between them. CDR3 in amino acids: CASSLQPRASGNTIYF. CDR3 nucleotide sequence: TGTGCCAGCAGTCTACAACCCAGGGCCTCTGGAAACACCATATATTTT.

In DNA, the CDR3 is TGTGCCAGCAGTGAGCGGGGGGGCACAGATACGCAGTATTTT. Its translation is CASSERGGTDTQYF. The chain employs TRBV6-4 and TRBJ2-3, with 8 bases matching TRBD2. In germline, CDR1 is MRHNA, CDR2 SNTAGT. The CDR3 has 14 amino acids. J lost 1 base, V lost 3 bases, and 0 bases had no gene match.

The chain carries TRBV23-1 and TRBJ2-2; 7 bases are a match to TRBD1. TRBV23-1 counts as an open reading frame of uncertain function. The junction had 30 bases not matched to a gene; V was cut back by 2 bases and J by 3 bases. The CDR3 totals 24 residues. The CDR3 protein is CASSQKTEGGCRVVPDRYTGELFF. In DNA form, the CDR3 reads TGCGCCAGCAGTCAAAAGACGGAAGGGGGCTGTCGGGTGGTCCCTGACAGATACACCGGGGAGCTGTTTTTT.

The V call is TRBV27, the J call TRBJ1-2, with D tentatively TRBD1 (6 bases). Germline V gene lookup returns CDR1 MNHEY and CDR2 SMNVEV (reference sequence). CDR3 length: 14 amino acids. The ends were cut back, 6 bases at V and 5 bases at J, with 16 bases in the middle. CDR3 DNA sequence: TGTGCCAGCAGACAAGGGCAGGGGAGATATGGCTACACCTTC. Protein product: CASRQGQGRYGYTF.

V usage is TRBV9 and J usage is TRBJ1-1; D uncertain. Deletions cut 0 bases from V and 5 bases from J, with 8 bases between. This CDR3 is built from 13 residues. Germline CDR1 reads SGDLS; CDR2 reads YYNGEE. Here the CDR3 reads CASSVGTYTEAFF. CDR3 bases: TGTGCCAGCAGCGTAGGAACTTATACTGAAGCTTTCTTT.

The CDR3 sequence is CAISLAGRDNEQFF. Written as DNA, the CDR3 is TGTGCCATCAGCCTAGCGGGGAGAGACAATGAGCAGTTCTTC. The chain has TRBV10-3 and TRBJ2-1; 9 positions match TRBD2. V trimming: 6 bases; J trimming: 5 bases; junction bases outside the gene matches: 5. CDR3 size: 14 residues. CDR1 is ENHRY and CDR2 is SYGVKD in the germline V gene.

The chain has TRBV9 and TRBJ2-5; TRBD2 matches at 7 bases. Germline-derived CDR1 and CDR2 are SGDLS and YYNGEE. V lost 5 bases to trimming and J lost 5 bases; unmatched junction nucleotides: 6. The CDR3 length is 13 residues. CDR3 amino acids: CASRPSGAETQYF. The CDR3 nucleotides are TGTGCCAGCAGACCAAGCGGGGCTGAGACCCAGTACTTC.

This clone was seen a few times. The genes are TRBV2 and TRBJ2-3, with a possible D match to TRBD1 (5 bases). The V gene lost 6 bases and the J gene lost 2 bases, with 9 bases spanning the gap. Germline CDR1 SNHLY, CDR2 FYNNEI. The CDR3 length is 13 residues. The chain's CDR3 is CASRQDTTDTQYF. CDR3 coding DNA: TGTGCCAGCAGACAGGACACCACAGATACGCAGTATTTT. The entire variable domain, with the rest obtained from reference TRBV2 and TRBJ2-3, is as follows: EPEVTQTPSHQVTQMGQEVILRCVPISNHLYFYWYRQILGQKVEFLVSFYNNEISEKSEIFDDQFSVERPDGSNFTLKIRSTKLEDSAMYFCASRQDTTDTQYFGPGTRLTVL.

V gene TRBV18 combines with J gene TRBJ1-5; no definite D call. The germline V gene has CDR1 KGHSH and CDR2 LQKENI. The CDR3 contains 13 residues. The V end was cut by 2 bases, the J end by 5 bases, with 7 bases between. CDR3 amino acids: CASSPAGDQPQHF. The CDR3 coding sequence is TGTGCCAGCTCACCAGCCGGAGATCAGCCCCAGCATTTT.

This clone was counted only a few times. The gene calls are TRBV6-5 and TRBJ2-1, with 9 bases that match TRBD1. Germline-derived CDR1 and CDR2 are MNHEY and SVGAGI. The CDR3 contains 14 residues. With V trimmed by 3 bases and J by 9 bases, 6 bases remained unmatched. The CDR3 here is CASSYQDRGGEQFF. The CDR3 bases are TGTGCCAGCAGTTATCAGGACAGGGGAGGTGAGCAGTTCTTC.

This clone came up once. The chain joins TRBV12-2 to TRBJ1-5. TRBV12-2 is a pseudogene segment. The CDR3 loop spans 16 amino acids. CDR3 sequence: CASRLTSGYSNQPQHF. Written as DNA, the CDR3 is TGTGCAAGTCGCCTTACTTCCGGGTATAGCAATCAGCCCCAGCATTTT.